The subject of this entry is one TCR beta chain. This sample was included in a study of T cell repertoires in cytomegalovirus infection. This CDR3 region has 11 residues. Trimming took 8 bases from V and 3 from J, leaving 8 bases between them. Germline V gene sequence: CDR1 SNHLY, CDR2 FYNNEI. A single record per CDR3 protein comes from TCRdb applying MiXCR to the reads. The table has under 200,000 distinct CDR3 sequences, about 15% seen once. The clonotype comes from a human donor in good health (CMV status not recorded). Some clones in this sample may be carry-over from other donors' samples. The sample consisted of CD8+ T cells from PBMCs. J is TRBJ2-7 and V is TRBV2; D gene uncertain. CDR3 in amino acids: CASFVDYEQYF. DNA for the CDR3: TGTGCCAGCTTCGTAGACTACGAGCAGTACTTC.